Listed here are 2 T cell receptor beta chains from one sample, sequenced in a study of shared clonotypes between healthy human individuals. Only CD45RO-negative cells positively selected for CCR7 counted as naive CD8 cells, so terminally differentiated effector memory CD45RA+ cells were excluded. The method was immunoSEQ multiplex PCR; TCRdb's version includes in-frame clones alone and lacks a portion of them. The table shows more than 2 million clones, with just under 95% occurring only once. Material for sequencing was naive CD8+ T cells from PBMCs. These receptor sequences come from a man aged 18 to 29 in good health. Some clones in this sample may be carry-over from other donors' samples.

The chain employs TRBV2 and TRBJ2-1; D gene ambiguous. The length of the CDR3 is 13 residues. Germline CDR1 is SNHLY and CDR2 is FYNNEI. The V end was cut by 8 bases, the J end by 7 bases, with 15 bases between. In nucleotides, the CDR3 is TGTGCCAGCCTCAGACTTATAGAGAATGAGCAGTTCTTC. It translates to CASLRLIENEQFF.

The chain is built from TRBV11-3 and TRBJ2-2; D is undetermined. The CDR3 runs 17 residues. Looked up from germline, CDR1 is SGHNT and CDR2 is YENEEA. Trimming pared 2 bases from V and 0 bases from J, leaving 13 bases between. The CDR3 protein is CASSLSPGPSNTGELFF. CDR3 DNA: TGTGCCAGCAGCTTATCACCCGGACCTTCGAACACCGGGGAGCTGTTTTTT.